This T cell receptor (beta chain) was profiled in a study of shared T cell receptors in the human thymus. Clones were sequenced by immunoSEQ multiplex PCR, and TCRdb holds only the in-frame ones, with some missing. The profile shows about 380,000 clones, 95% of them singletons. This TCR derives from a human donor. Material: thymocytes.

The CDR3 here is CSARGSKALHF. CDR3 DNA sequence: TGCAGTGCTAGGGGCAGCAAAGCCCTCCACTTT. The V gene is TRBV20-1, the J gene TRBJ1-6; D is unresolved. V lost 3 bases and J 14 bases, leaving 11 bases between the germline ends. The CDR3 is 11 residues long. Germline values: CDR1 DFQATT, CDR2 SNEGSKA (reference sequence).